This TCR beta chain was sequenced in a study of T cell responses to AZD1222 COVID-19 vaccine. Points on this clone: What it recognizes is unknown.

Assay used: immunoSEQ multiplex PCR; TCRdb lists only in-frame clones, some missing. The sample lists 140,000 to 150,000 clones; roughly 91% were seen once. General study results and limits: Receipt of two AZD1222 doses was followed by a rise in Spike-specific TCR breadth and depth.

Source: peripheral blood, taken on day 0 of AZD1222 vaccination. This clonotype originated in an adult in good health.

CDR3 residues: CASTQVGGEVVSGYTF. For the CDR3, the DNA is TGTGCCAGCACCCAAGTGGGAGGAGAGGTTGTTTCTGGCTACACCTTC. This chain joins TRBV7-9 and TRBJ1-2; D ambiguous. With 7 bases removed from V and 7 bases from J, the gap between germline ends came to 25 bases. CDR1 SEHNR and CDR2 FQNEAQ come from the germline V gene (reference sequence). The CDR3 totals 16 residues.